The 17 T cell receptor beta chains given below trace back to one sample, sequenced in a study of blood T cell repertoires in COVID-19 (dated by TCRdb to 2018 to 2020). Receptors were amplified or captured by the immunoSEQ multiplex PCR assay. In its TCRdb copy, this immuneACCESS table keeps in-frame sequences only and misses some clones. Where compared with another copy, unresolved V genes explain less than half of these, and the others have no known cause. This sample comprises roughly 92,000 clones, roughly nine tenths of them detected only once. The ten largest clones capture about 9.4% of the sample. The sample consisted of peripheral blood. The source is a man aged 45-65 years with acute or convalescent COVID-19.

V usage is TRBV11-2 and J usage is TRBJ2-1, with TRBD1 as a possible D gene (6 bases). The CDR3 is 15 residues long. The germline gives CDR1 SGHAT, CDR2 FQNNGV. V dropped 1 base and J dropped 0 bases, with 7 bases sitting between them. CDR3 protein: CASSLATGSYNEQFF. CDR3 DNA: TGTGCCAGCAGCTTAGCGACAGGCTCCTACAATGAGCAGTTCTTC.

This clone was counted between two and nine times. CDR3 nucleotide sequence: TGTGCCAGCAGCCCCCAACAGGCCACGAAGTACTTC. This codes for CASSPQQATKYF. The chain combines TRBV7-9 with TRBJ2-7, with a tentative D call TRBD1 (5 bases). The CDR3 sequence is 12 residues long. Trimming took 5 bases from V and 11 from J, leaving 16 bases between them. Germline V CDR1 and CDR2: SEHNR, FQNEAQ (reference sequence).

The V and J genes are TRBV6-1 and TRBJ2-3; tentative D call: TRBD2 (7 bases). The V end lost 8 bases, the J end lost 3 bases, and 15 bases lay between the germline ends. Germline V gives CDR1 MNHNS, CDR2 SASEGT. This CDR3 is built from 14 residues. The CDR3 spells CASLWGGGTDTQYF. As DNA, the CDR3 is TGTGCCAGCCTCTGGGGGGGCGGGACAGATACGCAGTATTTT.

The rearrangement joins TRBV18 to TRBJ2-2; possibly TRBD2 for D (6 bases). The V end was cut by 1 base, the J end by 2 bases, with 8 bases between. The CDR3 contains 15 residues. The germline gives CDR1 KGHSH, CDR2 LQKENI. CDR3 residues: CASSPLAANTGELFF. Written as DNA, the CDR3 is TGTGCCAGCTCACCACTAGCGGCTAACACCGGGGAGCTGTTTTTT.

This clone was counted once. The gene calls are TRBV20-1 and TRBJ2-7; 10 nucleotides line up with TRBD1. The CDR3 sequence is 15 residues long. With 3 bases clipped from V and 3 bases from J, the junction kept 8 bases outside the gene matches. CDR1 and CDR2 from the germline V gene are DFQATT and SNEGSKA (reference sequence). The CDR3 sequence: CSASYTGQGFYEQYF. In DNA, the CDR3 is TGCAGTGCTAGTTACACGGGACAGGGGTTCTACGAGCAGTACTTC.

The DNA for the CDR3 is TGCAGCGTTACAGGGACCTATGGCTACACCTTC. It translates to CSVTGTYGYTF. The chain employs TRBV29-1 and TRBJ1-2; possibly TRBD1 for D (6 bases). The V and J ends lost 5 bases and 4 bases respectively, with 8 bases between them. Germline CDR1 and CDR2: SQVTM and ANQGSEA. The CDR3 extends over 11 amino acids.

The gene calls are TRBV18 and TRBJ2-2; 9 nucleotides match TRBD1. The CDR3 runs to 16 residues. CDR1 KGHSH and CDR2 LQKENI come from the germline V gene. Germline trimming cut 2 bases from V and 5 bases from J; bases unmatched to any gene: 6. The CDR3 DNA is TGTGCCAGCTCACCAGAGGGACAGGGCGTTACCGGGGAGCTGTTTTTT. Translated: CASSPEGQGVTGELFF.

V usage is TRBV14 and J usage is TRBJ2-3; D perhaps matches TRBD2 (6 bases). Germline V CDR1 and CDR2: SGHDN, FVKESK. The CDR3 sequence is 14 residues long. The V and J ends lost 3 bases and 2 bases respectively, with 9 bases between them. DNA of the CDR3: TGTGCCAGCAGCCAGGGGGGAATCACAGATACGCAGTATTTT. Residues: CASSQGGITDTQYF. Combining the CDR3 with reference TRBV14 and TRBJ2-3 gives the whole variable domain EAGVTQFPSHSVIEKGQTVTLRCDPISGHDNLYWYRRVMGKEIKFLLHFVKESKQDESGMPNNRFLAERTGGTYSTLKVQPAELEDSGVYFCASSQGGITDTQYFGPGTRLTVL.

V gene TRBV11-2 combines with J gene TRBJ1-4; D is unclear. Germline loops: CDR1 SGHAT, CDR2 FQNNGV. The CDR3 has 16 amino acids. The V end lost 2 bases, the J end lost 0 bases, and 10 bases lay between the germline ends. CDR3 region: CASSLIAFATNEKLFF. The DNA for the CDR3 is TGTGCCAGCAGCTTAATCGCGTTTGCAACTAATGAAAAACTGTTTTTT.

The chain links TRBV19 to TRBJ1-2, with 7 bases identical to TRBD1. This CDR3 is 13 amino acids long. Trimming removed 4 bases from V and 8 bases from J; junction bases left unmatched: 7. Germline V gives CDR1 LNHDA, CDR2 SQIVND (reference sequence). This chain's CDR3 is CASSKDRVKGYTF. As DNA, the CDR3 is TGTGCCAGTAGTAAAGACAGGGTGAAGGGCTACACCTTC.

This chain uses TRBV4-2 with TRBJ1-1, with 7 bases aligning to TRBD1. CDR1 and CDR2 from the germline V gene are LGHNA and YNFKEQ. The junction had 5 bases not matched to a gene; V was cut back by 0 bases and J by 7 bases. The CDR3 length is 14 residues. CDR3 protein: CASSQDAQGVEAFF. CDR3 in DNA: TGTGCCAGCAGCCAAGATGCGCAGGGGGTTGAAGCTTTCTTT.

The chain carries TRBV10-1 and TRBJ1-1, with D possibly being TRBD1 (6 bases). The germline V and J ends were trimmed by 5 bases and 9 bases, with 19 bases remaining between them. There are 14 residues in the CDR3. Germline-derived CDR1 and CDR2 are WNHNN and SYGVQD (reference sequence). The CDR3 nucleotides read TGCGCCAGCAGTACCAGGCAAACAGGGCTCAAAGCTTTCTTT. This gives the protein CASSTRQTGLKAFF.

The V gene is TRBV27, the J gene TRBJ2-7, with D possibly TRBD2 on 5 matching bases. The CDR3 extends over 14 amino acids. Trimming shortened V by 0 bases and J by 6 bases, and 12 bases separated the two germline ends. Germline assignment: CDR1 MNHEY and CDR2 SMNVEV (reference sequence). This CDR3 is CASSLSWAAGEQYF. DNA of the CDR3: TGTGCCAGCAGTTTATCGTGGGCCGCGGGCGAGCAGTACTTC.

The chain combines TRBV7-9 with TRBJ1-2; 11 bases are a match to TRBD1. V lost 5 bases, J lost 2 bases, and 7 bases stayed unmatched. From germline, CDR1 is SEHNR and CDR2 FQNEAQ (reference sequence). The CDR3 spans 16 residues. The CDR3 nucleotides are TGTGCCAGCAGCCCCGGGACAGGGGGATCCAACTATGGCTACACCTTC. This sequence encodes CASSPGTGGSNYGYTF.

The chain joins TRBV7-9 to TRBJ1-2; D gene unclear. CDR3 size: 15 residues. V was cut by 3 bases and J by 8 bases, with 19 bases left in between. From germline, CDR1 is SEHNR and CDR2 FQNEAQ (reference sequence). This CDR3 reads CASSFAGVQALGYTF. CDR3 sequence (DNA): TGTGCCAGCAGCTTCGCCGGGGTCCAGGCCTTAGGCTACACCTTC.

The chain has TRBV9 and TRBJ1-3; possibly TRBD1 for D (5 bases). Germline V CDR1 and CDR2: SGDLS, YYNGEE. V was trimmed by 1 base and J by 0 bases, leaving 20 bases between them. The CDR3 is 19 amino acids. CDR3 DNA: TGTGCCAGCAGCGTAAGTCCAGGAGGGACGGTGAACTCTGGAAACACCATATATTTT. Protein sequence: CASSVSPGGTVNSGNTIYF.

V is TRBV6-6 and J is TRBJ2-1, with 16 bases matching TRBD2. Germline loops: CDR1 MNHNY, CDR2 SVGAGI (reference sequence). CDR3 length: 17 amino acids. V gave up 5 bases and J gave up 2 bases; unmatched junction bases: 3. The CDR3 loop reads CASSRGTSGRAYNEQFF. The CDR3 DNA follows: TGTGCCAGCAGTCGCGGGACTAGCGGGAGGGCCTACAATGAGCAGTTCTTC.